This T cell receptor beta chain was sequenced for a study of tumour-infiltrating T cells in Burkitt lymphoma. The wider study: Productive clonality predicted overall and progression-free survival.

A few counts support this clone. Here immunoSEQ multiplex PCR was the method, and the copy in TCRdb shows in-frame clones only, minus some. The sample yields roughly 5,100 clones, about 15% seen once. The CDR3 totals 14 residues. In germline, CDR1 is SGHTA, CDR2 FQGTGA. J gave up 6 bases and V 2 bases, and 4 bases lay outside the gene matches. The source is a human donor with diffuse large B-cell lymphoma. The material sequenced was tumor tissue. V and J are TRBV7-3 and TRBJ2-1; TRBD1 matches at 7 bases. The CDR3, as DNA: TGTGCCAGCAGCTTACCGGGACAGTTCAATGAGCAGTTCTTC. This codes for CASSLPGQFNEQFF.